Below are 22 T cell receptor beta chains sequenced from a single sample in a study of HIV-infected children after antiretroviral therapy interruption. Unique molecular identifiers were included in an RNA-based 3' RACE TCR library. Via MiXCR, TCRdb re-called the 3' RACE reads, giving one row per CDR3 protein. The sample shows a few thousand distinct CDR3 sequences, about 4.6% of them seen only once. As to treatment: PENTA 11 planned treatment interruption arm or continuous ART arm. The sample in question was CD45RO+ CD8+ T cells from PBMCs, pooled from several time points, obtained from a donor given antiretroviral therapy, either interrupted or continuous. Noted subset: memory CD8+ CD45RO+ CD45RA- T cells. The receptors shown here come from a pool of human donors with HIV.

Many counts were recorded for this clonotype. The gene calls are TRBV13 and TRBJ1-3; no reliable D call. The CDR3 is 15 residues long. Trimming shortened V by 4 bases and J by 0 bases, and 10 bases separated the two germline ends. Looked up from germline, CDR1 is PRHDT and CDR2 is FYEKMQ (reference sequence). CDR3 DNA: TGTGCCAGCAGCTCCAGTTCGGGCTCTGGAAACACCATATATTTT. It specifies CASSSSSGSGNTIYF. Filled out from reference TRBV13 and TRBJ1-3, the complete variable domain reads AAGVIQSPRHLIKEKRETATLKCYPIPRHDTVYWYQQGPGQDPQFLISFYEKMQSDKGSIPDRFSAQQFSDYHSELNMSSLELGDSALYFCASSSSSGSGNTIYFGEGSWLTVV.

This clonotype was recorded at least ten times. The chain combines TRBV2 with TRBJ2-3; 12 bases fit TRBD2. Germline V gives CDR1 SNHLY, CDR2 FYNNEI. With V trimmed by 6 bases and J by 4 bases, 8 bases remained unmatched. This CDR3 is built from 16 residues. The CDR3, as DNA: TGTGCCAGCAGCCCGACTAGCGGGAGAGTAGCAGATACGCAGTATTTT. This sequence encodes CASSPTSGRVADTQYF.

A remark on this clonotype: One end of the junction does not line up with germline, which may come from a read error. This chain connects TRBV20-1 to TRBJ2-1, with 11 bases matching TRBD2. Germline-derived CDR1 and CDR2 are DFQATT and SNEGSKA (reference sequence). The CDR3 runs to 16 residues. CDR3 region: CSARDMTSGAYNDQFF. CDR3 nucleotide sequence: TGCAGTGCTAGAGACATGACTAGCGGGGCCTACAATGATCAGTTCTTC.

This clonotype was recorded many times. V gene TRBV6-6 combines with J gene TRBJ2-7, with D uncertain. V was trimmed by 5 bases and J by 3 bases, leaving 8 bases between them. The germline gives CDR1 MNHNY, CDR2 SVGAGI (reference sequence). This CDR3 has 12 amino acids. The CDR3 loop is CASSLTYYEQYF. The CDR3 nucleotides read TGTGCCAGCAGTCTGACGTACTACGAGCAGTACTTC.

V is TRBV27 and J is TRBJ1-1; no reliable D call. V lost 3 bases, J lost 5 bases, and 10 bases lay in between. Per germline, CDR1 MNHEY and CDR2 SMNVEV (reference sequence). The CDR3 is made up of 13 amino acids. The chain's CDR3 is CASSLDGWTEAFF. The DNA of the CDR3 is TGTGCCAGCAGTTTGGATGGGTGGACTGAAGCTTTCTTT.

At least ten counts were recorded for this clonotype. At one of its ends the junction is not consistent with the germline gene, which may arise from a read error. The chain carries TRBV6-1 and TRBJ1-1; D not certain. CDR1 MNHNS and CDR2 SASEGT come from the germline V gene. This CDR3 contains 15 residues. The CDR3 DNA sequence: TGTGCCAGCAGAGAAGCCGCCCAGATGAACACTGAAGCTTTCTTT. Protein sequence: CASREAAQMNTEAFF.

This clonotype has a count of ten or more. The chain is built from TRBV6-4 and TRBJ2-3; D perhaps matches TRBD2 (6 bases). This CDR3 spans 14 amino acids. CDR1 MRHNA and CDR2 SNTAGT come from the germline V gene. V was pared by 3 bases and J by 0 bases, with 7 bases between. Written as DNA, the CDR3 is TGTGCCAGCAGTGAGGAGGGAAGCACAGATACGCAGTATTTT. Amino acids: CASSEEGSTDTQYF.

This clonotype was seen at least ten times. The CDR3 DNA sequence: TGTGCCAGCAGCGAGGGGGGAGGGGTTCTGTTTTTT. As protein: CASSEGGGVLFF. V and J are TRBV7-2 and TRBJ1-4; D possibly corresponds to TRBD1 (6 bases). V was shortened by 5 bases and J by 14 bases, with 15 bases between the two germline ends. Germline assignment: CDR1 SGHTA and CDR2 FQGNSA. The CDR3 has 12 residues.

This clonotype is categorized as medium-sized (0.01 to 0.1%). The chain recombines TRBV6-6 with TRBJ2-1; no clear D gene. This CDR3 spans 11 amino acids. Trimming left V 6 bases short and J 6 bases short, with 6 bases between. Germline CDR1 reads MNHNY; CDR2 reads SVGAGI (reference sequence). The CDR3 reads CASRDVNEQFF. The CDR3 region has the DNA TGTGCCAGCAGGGACGTCAATGAGCAGTTCTTC.

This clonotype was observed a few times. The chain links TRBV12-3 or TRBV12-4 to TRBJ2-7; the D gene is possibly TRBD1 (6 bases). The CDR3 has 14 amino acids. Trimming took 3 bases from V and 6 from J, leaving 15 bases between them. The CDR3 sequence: CASSLARGYREQYF. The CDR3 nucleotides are TGTGCCAGCAGTTTGGCCAGGGGTTATCGCGAGCAGTACTTC.

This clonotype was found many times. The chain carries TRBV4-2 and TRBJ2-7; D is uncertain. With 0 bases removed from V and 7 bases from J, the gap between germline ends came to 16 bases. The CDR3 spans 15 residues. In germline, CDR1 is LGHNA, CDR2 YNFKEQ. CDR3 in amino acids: CASSQDRRPLLEQYF. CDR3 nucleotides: TGTGCCAGCAGCCAAGATCGAAGGCCCCTTTTGGAGCAGTACTTC.

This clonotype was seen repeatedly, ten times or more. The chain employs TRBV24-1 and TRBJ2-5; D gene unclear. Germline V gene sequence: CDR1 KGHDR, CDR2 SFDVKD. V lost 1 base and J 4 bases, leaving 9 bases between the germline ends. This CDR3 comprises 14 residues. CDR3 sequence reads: CATSDFGPRETQYF. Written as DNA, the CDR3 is TGTGCCACCAGTGATTTCGGGCCTAGAGAGACCCAGTACTTC.

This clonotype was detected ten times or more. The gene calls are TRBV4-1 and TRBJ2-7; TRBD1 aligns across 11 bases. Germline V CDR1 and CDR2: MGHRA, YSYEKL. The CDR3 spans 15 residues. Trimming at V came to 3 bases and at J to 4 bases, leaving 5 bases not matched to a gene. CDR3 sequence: CASSHGQGARYEQYF. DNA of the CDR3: TGCGCCAGCAGCCACGGACAGGGGGCTAGGTACGAGCAGTACTTC.

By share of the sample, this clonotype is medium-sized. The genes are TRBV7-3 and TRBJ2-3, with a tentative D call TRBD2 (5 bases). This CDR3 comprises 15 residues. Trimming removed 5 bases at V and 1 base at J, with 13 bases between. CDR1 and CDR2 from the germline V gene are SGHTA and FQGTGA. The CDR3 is CASSASGFRTDTQYF. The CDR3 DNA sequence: TGTGCCAGCAGCGCATCGGGATTCCGCACAGATACGCAGTATTTT.

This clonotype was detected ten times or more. The CDR3 DNA is TGTGCCACCAGCAGAGAACAGGGGGCGCCCAATGAGCAGTTCTTC. Protein sequence: CATSREQGAPNEQFF. The chain uses TRBV15 and TRBJ2-1; 9 positions match TRBD1. With 0 bases clipped from V and 6 bases from J, the junction kept 3 bases outside the gene matches. This CDR3 comprises 15 residues. The V gene's germline CDR1 is LNHNV and CDR2 YYDKDF (reference sequence).

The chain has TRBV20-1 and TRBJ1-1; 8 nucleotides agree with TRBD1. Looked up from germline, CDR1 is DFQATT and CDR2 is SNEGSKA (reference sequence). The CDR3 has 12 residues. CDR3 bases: TGCAGGGTGGACAGGGAGAACACTGAAGCTTTCTTT. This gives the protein CRVDRENTEAFF.

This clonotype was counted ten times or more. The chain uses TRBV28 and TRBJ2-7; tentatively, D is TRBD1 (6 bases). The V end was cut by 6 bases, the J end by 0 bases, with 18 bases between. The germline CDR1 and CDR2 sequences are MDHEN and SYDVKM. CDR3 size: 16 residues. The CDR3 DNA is TGTGCCAGCAGACACTACGCCGGGGACACCTCCTACGAGCAGTACTTC. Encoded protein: CASRHYAGDTSYEQYF.

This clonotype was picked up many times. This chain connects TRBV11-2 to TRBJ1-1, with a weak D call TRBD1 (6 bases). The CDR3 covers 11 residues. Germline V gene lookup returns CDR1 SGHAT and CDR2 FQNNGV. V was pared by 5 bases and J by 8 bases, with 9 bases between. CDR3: CASSHGTEAFF. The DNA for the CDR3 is TGTGCCAGCAGCCATGGGACAGAAGCTTTCTTT.

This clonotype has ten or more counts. Here the CDR3 DNA reads TGTGCCAGCAGTGAAGCAGGGTCCGGAGAAAAACTGTTTTTT. This codes for CASSEAGSGEKLFF. The rearrangement joins TRBV25-1 to TRBJ1-4; possible D gene TRBD1, 5 bases. CDR1 and CDR2 (germline): MGHDK, SYGVNS. This CDR3 spans 14 amino acids. Trimming pared 2 bases from V and 8 bases from J, leaving 12 bases between.

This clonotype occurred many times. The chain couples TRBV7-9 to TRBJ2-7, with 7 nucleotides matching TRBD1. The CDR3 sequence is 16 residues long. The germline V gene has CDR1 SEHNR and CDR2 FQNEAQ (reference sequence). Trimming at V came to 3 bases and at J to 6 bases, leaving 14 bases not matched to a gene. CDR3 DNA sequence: TGTGCCAGCAGCTTGGAGGCAGGGGGTCCCTTAGGCGAGCAGTACTTC. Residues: CASSLEAGGPLGEQYF. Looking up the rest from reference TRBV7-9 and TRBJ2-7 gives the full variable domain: DTGVSQNPRHKITKRGQNVTFRCDPISEHNRLYWYRQTLGQGPEFLTYFQNEAQLEKSRLLSDRFSAERPKGSFSTLEIQRTEQGDSAMYLCASSLEAGGPLGEQYFGPGTRLTVT.

The CDR3 protein is CASSEGDRDTGELFF. The CDR3 coding sequence is TGTGCCAGCAGTGAAGGGGACAGGGACACCGGGGAGCTGTTTTTT. The J gene is TRBJ2-2, the V gene TRBV25-1; 9 positions match TRBD1. Germline V CDR1 and CDR2: MGHDK, SYGVNS. The trim removed 2 bases at V and 3 bases at J, leaving 1 base unmatched. The CDR3 is 15 amino acids. Supplemented by reference TRBV25-1 and TRBJ2-2, the full variable domain reads EADIYQTPRYLVIGTGKKITLECSQTMGHDKMYWYQQDPGMELHLIHYSYGVNSTEKGDLSSESTVSRIRTEHFPLTLESARPSHTSQYLCASSEGDRDTGELFFGEGSRLTVL.

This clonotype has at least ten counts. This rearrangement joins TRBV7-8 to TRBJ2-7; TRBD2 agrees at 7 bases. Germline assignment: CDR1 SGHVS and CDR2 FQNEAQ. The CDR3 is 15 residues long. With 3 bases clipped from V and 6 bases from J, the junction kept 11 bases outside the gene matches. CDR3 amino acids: CASSFRTSGTLEQYF. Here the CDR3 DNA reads TGTGCCAGCAGCTTTAGGACTAGTGGGACCCTCGAGCAGTACTTC.